The 8 T cell receptor beta chains given below trace back to one sample, sequenced in a study of T cell repertoires in cytomegalovirus infection. TCRdb passed the reads through MiXCR, listing each CDR3 protein once. The sample includes over 450,000 distinct CDR3 sequences, over 9% of them seen just once. The sequencing input was PBMCs. Receptors were obtained from a human donor in good health (CMV status not recorded). Some clones in this sample may be carry-over from other donors' samples.

The chain has TRBV2 and TRBJ1-2, with D uncertain. CDR3 length: 13 amino acids. Germline values: CDR1 SNHLY, CDR2 FYNNEI. Trimming stripped 2 bases from V and 4 bases from J, with 8 bases between. The CDR3 is CASSERGLYGYTF. As DNA, the CDR3 is TGTGCCAGCAGTGAACGAGGGCTCTATGGCTACACCTTC. Full variable domain (missing parts from reference TRBV2 and TRBJ1-2): EPEVTQTPSHQVTQMGQEVILRCVPISNHLYFYWYRQILGQKVEFLVSFYNNEISEKSEIFDDQFSVERPDGSNFTLKIRSTKLEDSAMYFCASSERGLYGYTFGSGTRLTVV.

This clonotype showed up just a few times. The V call is TRBV9, the J call TRBJ2-5; TRBD1 or TRBD2 may be the D gene (5 bases each). With 7 bases removed from V and 4 bases from J, the gap between germline ends came to 14 bases. Germline loops: CDR1 SGDLS, CDR2 YYNGEE. The CDR3 loop spans 13 amino acids. The CDR3 spells CASGSMGVETQYF. The CDR3 DNA reads TGTGCCAGCGGTTCTATGGGGGTAGAGACCCAGTACTTC.

This clonotype was detected many times. The rearrangement links TRBV20-1 to TRBJ1-4; D not certain. Germline CDR1 and CDR2: DFQATT and SNEGSKA (reference sequence). The V gene lost 0 bases and the J gene lost 8 bases, with 16 bases spanning the gap. This CDR3 spans 15 amino acids. Here the CDR3 reads CSARDGRVRREKLFF. In nucleotides, the CDR3 is TGCAGTGCTAGAGATGGGAGGGTGCGAAGGGAAAAACTGTTTTTT.

This clonotype was counted many times. The CDR3 sequence is CAGMGSPYNEQFF. The DNA of the CDR3 is TGTGCCGGAATGGGGAGCCCGTACAATGAGCAGTTCTTC. V is TRBV28 and J is TRBJ2-1, with D possibly matching TRBD2 (5 bases). This CDR3 is built from 13 residues. Germline V gene sequence: CDR1 MDHEN, CDR2 SYDVKM. V was clipped by 11 bases and J by 4 bases, with 15 bases between them. Full variable domain (missing parts from reference TRBV28 and TRBJ2-1): DVKVTQSSRYLVKRTGEKVFLECVQDMDHENMFWYRQDPGLGLRLIYFSYDVKMKEKGDIPEGYSVSREKKERFSLILESASTNQTSMYLCAGMGSPYNEQFFGPGTRLTVL.

This clonotype was counted many times. The J gene is TRBJ2-2, the V gene TRBV7-9; the D is unclear. CDR3 length: 14 amino acids. Germline V CDR1 and CDR2: SEHNR, FQNEAQ (reference sequence). V lost 5 bases, J lost 1 base, and 8 bases lay in between. CDR3 bases: TGTGCCAGCAGCCGTACAGAGAACACCGGGGAGCTGTTTTTT. Its translation: CASSRTENTGELFF.

Many counts were recorded for this clonotype. The chain has TRBV14 and TRBJ2-3; D uncertain. This CDR3 has 12 residues. CDR1 SGHDN and CDR2 FVKESK come from the germline V gene. Trimming removed 1 base from V and 4 bases from J, with 3 bases in between. This CDR3 is CASSQGPDTQYF. The CDR3 DNA is TGTGCCAGCAGCCAAGGTCCAGATACGCAGTATTTT. The variable domain in full, completed from reference TRBV14 and TRBJ2-3, reads EAGVTQFPSHSVIEKGQTVTLRCDPISGHDNLYWYRRVMGKEIKFLLHFVKESKQDESGMPNNRFLAERTGGTYSTLKVQPAELEDSGVYFCASSQGPDTQYFGPGTRLTVL.

This clonotype showed up many times. This chain connects TRBV12-3 or TRBV12-4 to TRBJ2-1; tentatively, D is TRBD2 (6 bases). This CDR3 contains 12 residues. V lost 6 bases to trimming and J lost 8 bases, with 11 bases between them. CDR3 coding DNA: TGTGCCAGCAGGCTAGCGATCGATGAGCAGTTCTTC. It specifies CASRLAIDEQFF.

In this sample, this clonotype turned up many times. The rearrangement links TRBV18 to TRBJ1-4, with D unresolved. V was shortened by 0 bases and J by 8 bases, with 19 bases between the two germline ends. The germline V gene has CDR1 KGHSH and CDR2 LQKENI. The CDR3 has 17 residues. The CDR3 reads CASSPPAWALDTEKLFF. For the CDR3, the DNA is TGTGCCAGCTCACCACCGGCGTGGGCGCTCGACACCGAAAAACTGTTTTTT.